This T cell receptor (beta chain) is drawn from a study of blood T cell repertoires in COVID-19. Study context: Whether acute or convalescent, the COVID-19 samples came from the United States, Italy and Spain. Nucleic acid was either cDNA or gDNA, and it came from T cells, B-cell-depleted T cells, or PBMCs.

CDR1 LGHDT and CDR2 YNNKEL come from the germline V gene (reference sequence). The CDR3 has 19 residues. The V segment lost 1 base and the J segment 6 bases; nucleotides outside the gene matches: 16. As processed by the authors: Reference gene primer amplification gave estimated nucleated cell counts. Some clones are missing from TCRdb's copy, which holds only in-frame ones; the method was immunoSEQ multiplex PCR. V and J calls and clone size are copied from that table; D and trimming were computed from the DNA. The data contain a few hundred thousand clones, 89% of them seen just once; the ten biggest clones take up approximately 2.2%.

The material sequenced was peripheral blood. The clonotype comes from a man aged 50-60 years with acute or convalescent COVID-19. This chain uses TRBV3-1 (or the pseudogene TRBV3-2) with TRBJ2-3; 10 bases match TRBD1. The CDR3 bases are TGTGCCAGCAGCCAAGCGGGATCCGGTGGGACAGGGGATGCCGATACGCAGTATTTT. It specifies CASSQAGSGGTGDADTQYF.